The present T cell receptor (beta chain) was sequenced within a study of cytomegalovirus exposure and HLA in healthy donors. As to this clone: No antigen is known for it.

General study findings and limits: Previous analysis showed most TCR beta V segments were productive about 90% or about 30% of the time. An assumption of roughly uniform sequencing depth across donors underlay the presence/absence analyses. In vitro experiments confirmed that a few CMV-associated chains were specific for CMV antigens.

Both 60 Vbeta primers and 13 Jbeta primers went into the PCR. Generated by immunoSEQ multiplex PCR, the TCRdb table keeps only in-frame clones and is missing some. Of 55,000 to 70,000 clones listed, around three quarters are singletons. Germline CDR1 is MNHNS and CDR2 is SASEGT. CDR3 length equals 15 residues. The V end was cut by 5 bases, the J end by 5 bases, with 18 bases between. The J gene is TRBJ1-1, the V gene TRBV6-1, with D maybe TRBD1 (5 bases). The sequenced material came from PBMCs. The origin of this receptor is a man between 18 and 35 years old in good health and CMV-seropositive. DNA for the CDR3: TGTGCCAGCAGTACCGGGACTAGGGGACGGACTGAAGCTTTCTTT. This sequence encodes CASSTGTRGRTEAFF.